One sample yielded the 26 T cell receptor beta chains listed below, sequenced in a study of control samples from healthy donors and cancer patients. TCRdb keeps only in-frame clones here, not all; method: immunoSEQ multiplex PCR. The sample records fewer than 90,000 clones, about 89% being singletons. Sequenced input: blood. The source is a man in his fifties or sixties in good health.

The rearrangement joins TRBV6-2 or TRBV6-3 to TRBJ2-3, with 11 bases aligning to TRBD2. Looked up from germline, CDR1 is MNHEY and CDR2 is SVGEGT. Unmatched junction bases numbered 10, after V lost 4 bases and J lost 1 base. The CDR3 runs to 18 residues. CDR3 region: CASSFPPTSGGGTDTQYF. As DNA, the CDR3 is TGTGCCAGCAGTTTCCCCCCAACTAGCGGGGGTGGCACAGATACGCAGTATTTT.

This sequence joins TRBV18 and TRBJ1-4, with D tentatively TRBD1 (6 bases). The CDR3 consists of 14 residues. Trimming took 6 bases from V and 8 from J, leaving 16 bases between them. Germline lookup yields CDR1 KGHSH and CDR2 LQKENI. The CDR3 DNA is TGTGCCAGCTCGCATTCGGGGGCGCGGGAAAAACTGTTTTTT. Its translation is CASSHSGAREKLFF. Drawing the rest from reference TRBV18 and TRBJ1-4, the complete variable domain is NAGVMQNPRHLVRRRGQEARLRCSPMKGHSHVYWYRQLPEEGLKFMVYLQKENIIDESGMPKERFSAEFPKEGPSILRIQQVVRGDSAAYFCASSHSGAREKLFFGSGTQLSVL.

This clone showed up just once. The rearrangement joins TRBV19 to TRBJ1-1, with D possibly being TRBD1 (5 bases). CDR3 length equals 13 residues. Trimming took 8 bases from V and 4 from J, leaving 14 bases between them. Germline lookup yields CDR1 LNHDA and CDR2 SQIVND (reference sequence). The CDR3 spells CASGARGGTEAFF. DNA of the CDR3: TGTGCCAGTGGGGCCCGGGGCGGCACTGAAGCTTTCTTT.

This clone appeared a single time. The CDR3 reads CATSDLSPGTPYNEQFF. CDR3 nucleotides: TGTGCCACCAGTGATTTGTCTCCAGGAACCCCCTACAATGAGCAGTTCTTC. The genes are TRBV24-1 and TRBJ2-1; D gene uncertain. CDR3 size: 17 residues. Germline CDR1 reads KGHDR; CDR2 reads SFDVKD. Trimming pared 0 bases from V and 2 bases from J, leaving 13 bases between.

The chain's CDR3 is CASSPAGVSTEAFF. The CDR3 DNA follows: TGTGCCAGCTCACCGGCGGGGGTTAGCACTGAAGCTTTCTTT. The J gene is TRBJ1-1, the V gene TRBV18, with D possibly being TRBD1 (5 bases). Trimming stripped 3 bases from V and 4 bases from J, with 12 bases between. The CDR3 contains 14 residues. Germline CDR1 is KGHSH and CDR2 is LQKENI.

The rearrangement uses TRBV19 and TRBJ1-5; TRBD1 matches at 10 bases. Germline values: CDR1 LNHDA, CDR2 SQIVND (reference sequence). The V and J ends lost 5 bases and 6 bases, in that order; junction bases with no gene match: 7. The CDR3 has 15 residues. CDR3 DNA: TGTGCCAGTAGTCCGGGGACAGGGGTGCCTCAGCCCCAGCATTTT. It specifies CASSPGTGVPQPQHF.

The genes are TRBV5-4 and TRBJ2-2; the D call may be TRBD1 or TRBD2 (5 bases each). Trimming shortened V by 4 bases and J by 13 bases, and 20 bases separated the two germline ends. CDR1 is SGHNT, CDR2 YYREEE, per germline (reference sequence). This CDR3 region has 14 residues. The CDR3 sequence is CASSPGTALNSLFF. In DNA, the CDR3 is TGTGCCAGCAGCCCGGGGACGGCCCTTAACTCGCTGTTTTTT.

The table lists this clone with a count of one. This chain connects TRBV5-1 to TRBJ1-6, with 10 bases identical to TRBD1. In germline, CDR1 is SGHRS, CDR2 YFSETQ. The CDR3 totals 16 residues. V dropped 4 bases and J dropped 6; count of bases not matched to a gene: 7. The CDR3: CASSLLGTGVNSPLHF. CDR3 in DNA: TGCGCCAGCAGCCTACTCGGGACAGGGGTTAATTCACCCCTCCACTTT.

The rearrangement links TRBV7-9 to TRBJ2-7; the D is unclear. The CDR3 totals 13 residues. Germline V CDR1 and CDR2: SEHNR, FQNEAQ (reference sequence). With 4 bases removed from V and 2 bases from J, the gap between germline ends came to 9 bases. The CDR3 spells CASSWRSTYEQYF. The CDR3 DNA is TGTGCCAGCAGCTGGCGGAGCACCTACGAGCAGTACTTC.

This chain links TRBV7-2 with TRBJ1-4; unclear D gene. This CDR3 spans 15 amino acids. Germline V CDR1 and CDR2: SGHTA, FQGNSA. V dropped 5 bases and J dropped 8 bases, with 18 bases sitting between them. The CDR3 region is CASSIPGGSNEKLFF. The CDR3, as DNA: TGTGCCAGCAGCATTCCCGGAGGAAGTAACGAAAAACTGTTTTTT.

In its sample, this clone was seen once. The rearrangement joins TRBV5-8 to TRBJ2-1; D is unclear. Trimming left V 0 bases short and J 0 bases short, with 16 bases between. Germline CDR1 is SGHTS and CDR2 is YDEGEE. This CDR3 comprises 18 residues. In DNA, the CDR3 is TGTGCCAGCAGCTTGGTCCCGGGTTCCTTCAGCTCCTACAATGAGCAGTTCTTC. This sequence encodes CASSLVPGSFSSYNEQFF.

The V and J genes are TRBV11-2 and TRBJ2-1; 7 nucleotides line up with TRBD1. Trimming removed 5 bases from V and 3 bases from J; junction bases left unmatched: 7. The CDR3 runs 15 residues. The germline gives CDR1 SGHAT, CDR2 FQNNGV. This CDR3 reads CASSPVGQSYNEQFF. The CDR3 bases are TGTGCCAGCAGCCCTGTGGGACAGAGCTACAATGAGCAGTTCTTC. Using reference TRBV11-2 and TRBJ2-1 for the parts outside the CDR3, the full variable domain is EAGVAQSPRYKIIEKRQSVAFWCNPISGHATLYWYQQILGQGPKLLIQFQNNGVVDDSQLPKDRFSAERLKGVDSTLKIQPAKLEDSAVYLCASSPVGQSYNEQFFGPGTRLTVL.

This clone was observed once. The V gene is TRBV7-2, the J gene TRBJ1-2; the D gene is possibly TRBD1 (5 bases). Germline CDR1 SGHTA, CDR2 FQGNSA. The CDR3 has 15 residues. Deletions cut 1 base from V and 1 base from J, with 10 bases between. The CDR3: CASSLGAQGNYGYTF. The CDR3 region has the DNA TGTGCCAGCAGCTTAGGGGCCCAGGGTAACTATGGCTACACCTTC. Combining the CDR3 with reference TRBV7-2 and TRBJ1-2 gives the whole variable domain GAGVSQSPSNKVTEKGKDVELRCDPISGHTALYWYRQSLGQGLEFLIYFQGNSAPDKSGLPSDRFSAERTGGSVSTLTIQRTQQEDSAVYLCASSLGAQGNYGYTFGSGTRLTVV.

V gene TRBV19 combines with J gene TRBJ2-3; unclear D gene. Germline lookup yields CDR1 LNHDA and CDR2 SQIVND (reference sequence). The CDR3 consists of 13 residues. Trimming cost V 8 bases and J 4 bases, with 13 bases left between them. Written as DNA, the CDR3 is TGTGCCAGTGGTAAGGTTATGGCAGATACGCAGTATTTT. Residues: CASGKVMADTQYF.

CDR3 loop: CAWDAFTGEKLFF. The CDR3 DNA reads TGTGCCTGGGACGCTTTCACAGGTGAAAAACTGTTTTTT. The chain has TRBV30 and TRBJ1-4; weak D call: TRBD1 (5 bases). The CDR3 is 13 residues long. V was cut by 5 bases and J by 7 bases, with 14 bases left in between. CDR1 is GTSNPN and CDR2 is SVGIG in the germline V gene (reference sequence).

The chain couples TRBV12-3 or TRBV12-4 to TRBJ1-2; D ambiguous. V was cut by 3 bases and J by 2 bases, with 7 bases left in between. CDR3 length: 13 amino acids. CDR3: CASSFGRNYGYTF. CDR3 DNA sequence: TGTGCCAGCAGTTTCGGCAGAAACTATGGCTACACCTTC.

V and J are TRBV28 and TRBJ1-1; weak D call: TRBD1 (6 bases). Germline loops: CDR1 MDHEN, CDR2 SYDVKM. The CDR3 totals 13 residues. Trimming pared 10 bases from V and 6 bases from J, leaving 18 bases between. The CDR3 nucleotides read TGTGCCACAGCCCCAGGGGTAAAGGCTGAAGCTTTCTTT. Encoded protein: CATAPGVKAEAFF. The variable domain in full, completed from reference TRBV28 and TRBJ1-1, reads DVKVTQSSRYLVKRTGEKVFLECVQDMDHENMFWYRQDPGLGLRLIYFSYDVKMKEKGDIPEGYSVSREKKERFSLILESASTNQTSMYLCATAPGVKAEAFFGQGTRLTVV.

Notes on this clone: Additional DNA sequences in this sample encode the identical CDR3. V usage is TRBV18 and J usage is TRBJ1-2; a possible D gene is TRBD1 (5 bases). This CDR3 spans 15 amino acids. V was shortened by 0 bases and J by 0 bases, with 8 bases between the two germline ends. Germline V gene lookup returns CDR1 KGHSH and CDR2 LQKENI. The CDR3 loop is CASSPPAGTNYGYTF. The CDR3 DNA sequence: TGTGCCAGCTCACCACCGGCAGGGACTAACTATGGCTACACCTTC.

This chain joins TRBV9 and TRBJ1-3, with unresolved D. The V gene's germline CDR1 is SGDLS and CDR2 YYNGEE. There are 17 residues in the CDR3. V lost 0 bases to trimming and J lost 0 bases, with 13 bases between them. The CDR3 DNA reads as TGTGCCAGCAGCGTAGGAGTATTATCGTCCTCTGGAAACACCATATATTTT. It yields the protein CASSVGVLSSSGNTIYF.

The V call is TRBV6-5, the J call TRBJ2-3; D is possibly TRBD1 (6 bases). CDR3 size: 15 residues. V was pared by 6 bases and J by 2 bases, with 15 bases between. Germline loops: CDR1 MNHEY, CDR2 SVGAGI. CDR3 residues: CASRQGPTNTDTQYF. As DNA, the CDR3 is TGTGCCAGCAGGCAGGGGCCTACTAACACAGATACGCAGTATTTT.

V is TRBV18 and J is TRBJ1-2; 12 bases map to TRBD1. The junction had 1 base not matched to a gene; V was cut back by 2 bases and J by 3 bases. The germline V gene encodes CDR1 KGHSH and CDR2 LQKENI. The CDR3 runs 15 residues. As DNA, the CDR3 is TGTGCCAGCTCACCAGGGACAGGGGGCTACTATGGCTACACCTTC. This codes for CASSPGTGGYYGYTF.

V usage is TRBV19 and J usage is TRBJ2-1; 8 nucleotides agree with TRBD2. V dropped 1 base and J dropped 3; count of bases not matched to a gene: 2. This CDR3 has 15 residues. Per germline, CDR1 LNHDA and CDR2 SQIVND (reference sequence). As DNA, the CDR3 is TGTGCCAGTAGTATAGGCAGCGGGGGCTACAATGAGCAGTTCTTC. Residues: CASSIGSGGYNEQFF. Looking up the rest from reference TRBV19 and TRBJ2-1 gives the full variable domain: DGGITQSPKYLFRKEGQNVTLSCEQNLNHDAMYWYRQDPGQGLRLIYYSQIVNDFQKGDIAEGYSVSREKKESFPLTVTSAQKNPTAFYLCASSIGSGGYNEQFFGPGTRLTVL.

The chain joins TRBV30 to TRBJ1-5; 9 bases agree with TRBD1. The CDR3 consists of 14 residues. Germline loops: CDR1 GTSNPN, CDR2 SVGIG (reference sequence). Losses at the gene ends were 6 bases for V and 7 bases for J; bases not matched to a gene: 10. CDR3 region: CACSPGQGSQPQHF. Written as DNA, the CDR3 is TGTGCCTGCTCCCCGGGACAGGGATCCCAGCCCCAGCATTTT.

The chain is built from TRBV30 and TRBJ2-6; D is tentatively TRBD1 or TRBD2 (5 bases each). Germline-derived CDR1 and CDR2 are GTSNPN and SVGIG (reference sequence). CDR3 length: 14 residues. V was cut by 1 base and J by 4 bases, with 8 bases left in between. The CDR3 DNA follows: TGTGCCTGGAGTGGGGGGAACGGGGCCAACGTCCTGACTTTC. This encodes CAWSGGNGANVLTF. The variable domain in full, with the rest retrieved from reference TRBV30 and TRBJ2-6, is SQTIHQWPATLVQPVGSPLSLECTVEGTSNPNLYWYRQAAGRGLQLLFYSVGIGQISSEVPQNLSASRPQDRQFILSSKKLLLSDSGFYLCAWSGGNGANVLTFGAGSRLTVL.

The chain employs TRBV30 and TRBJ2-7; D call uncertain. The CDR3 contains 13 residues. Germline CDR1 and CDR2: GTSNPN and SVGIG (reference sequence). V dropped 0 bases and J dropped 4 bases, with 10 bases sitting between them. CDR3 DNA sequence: TGTGCCTGGAGTGTACTGAAAAAATACGAGCAGTACTTC. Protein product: CAWSVLKKYEQYF.

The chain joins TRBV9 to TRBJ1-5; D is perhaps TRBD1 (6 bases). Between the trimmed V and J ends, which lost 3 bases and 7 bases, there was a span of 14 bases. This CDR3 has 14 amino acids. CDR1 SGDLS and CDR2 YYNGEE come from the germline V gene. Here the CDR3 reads CASSGGEGVQPQHF. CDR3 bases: TGTGCCAGCAGCGGGGGAGAGGGGGTACAGCCCCAGCATTTT.